A single sample is the source of the 6 T cell receptor beta chains below, sequenced in a study of T-cell reconstitution after alpha-beta-depleted transplantation in children. Unique molecular identifiers were used to barcode this TCRbeta library. TCRdb itself ran the PCR reads through MiXCR, one entry per CDR3 protein. This sample has more than 500,000 distinct CDR3 sequences, with about an eighth found just once. The source material was PBMCs, mostly from graft donor cells, sampled 180 days after TCRalphabeta/CD19-depleted stem cell transplant. The receptors derive from a female patient between 2 and 15 years old who had a stem cell transplant for aplastic anemia, so the T cells may come from the graft donor.

This sequence joins TRBV20-1 and TRBJ2-5; maybe TRBD1 (5 bases). The germline V gene has CDR1 DFQATT and CDR2 SNEGSKA (reference sequence). V was trimmed by 0 bases and J by 5 bases, leaving 16 bases between them. The CDR3 is 15 amino acids. Written as DNA, the CDR3 is TGCAGTGCTAGAGATGGGTCAACAGGACCTGAGACCCAGTACTTC. Its translation: CSARDGSTGPETQYF.

The V gene is TRBV7-2, the J gene TRBJ2-3; D call uncertain. Trimming took off 6 bases at V and 0 bases at J, with 10 bases between the two ends. Germline V gene sequence: CDR1 SGHTA, CDR2 FQGNSA. The CDR3 is made up of 14 amino acids. The DNA of the CDR3 is TGTGCCAGCAGTTCCCTAACAAGCACAGATACGCAGTATTTT. Translation: CASSSLTSTDTQYF.

J is TRBJ2-2 and V is TRBV6-5, with TRBD1 matching over 10 bases. The CDR3 is made up of 16 amino acids. Germline CDR1 is MNHEY and CDR2 is SVGAGI. V lost 5 bases to trimming and J lost 6 bases; unmatched junction nucleotides: 9. The CDR3: CASSTDRGRSSGELFF. DNA of the CDR3: TGTGCCAGCAGTACCGACAGGGGGCGATCTTCCGGGGAGCTGTTTTTT.

This clonotype has just a few counts. The rearrangement uses TRBV12-3 or TRBV12-4 and TRBJ2-3; D possibly corresponds to TRBD1 (5 bases). Trimming took 2 bases from V and 5 from J, leaving 17 bases between them. The CDR3 sequence is 16 residues long. The CDR3 reads CASSLWAGPKLDTQYF. The CDR3 DNA follows: TGTGCCAGCAGTTTATGGGCAGGGCCAAAATTAGATACGCAGTATTTT.

The chain links TRBV6-1 to TRBJ2-1; 12 bases agree with TRBD2. Germline trimming cut 6 bases from V and 8 bases from J; bases unmatched to any gene: 8. CDR3 length equals 15 residues. CDR1 is MNHNS and CDR2 is SASEGT in the germline V gene. This CDR3 reads CASSKTSGSRYEQFF. The CDR3 DNA is TGTGCCAGCAGCAAGACTAGCGGGAGTAGGTATGAGCAGTTCTTC.

CDR3 nucleotides: TGTGCCAGCAGCGTGAGGGCCCAACGGAGCACAGATACGCAGTATTTT. Amino acids: CASSVRAQRSTDTQYF. This rearrangement joins TRBV9 to TRBJ2-3, with D perhaps matching TRBD2 (5 bases). With 2 bases removed from V and 0 bases from J, the gap between germline ends came to 13 bases. Germline V CDR1 and CDR2: SGDLS, YYNGEE. The CDR3 runs to 16 residues.